The table lists the clone carrying this T cell receptor (beta chain) with a few counts. The data derive from a study of blood T cells in healthy people across ages. A second PCR of roughly 7 to 11 cycles used a sample-barcoded 5' primer and a J-beta primer mix. MiXCR, applied by TCRdb to the 5' RACE reads, yields one record per CDR3 protein. The sample lists roughly 1.7 million distinct CDR3 sequences; about 31% were seen once. This sequence was found in a woman aged 25 to 39 in good health. Sequencing was done on a sample of blood.

CDR3 region: CAISELGQGAANTEAFF. CDR3 sequence (DNA): TGTGCCATCAGTGAGCTGGGACAGGGGGCGGCGAACACTGAAGCTTTCTTT. This chain connects TRBV10-3 to TRBJ1-1; 12 bases align to TRBD1. The CDR3 has 17 amino acids. Germline V gives CDR1 ENHRY, CDR2 SYGVKD. J was trimmed by 1 base and V by 2 bases; bases with no gene match: 5.